This passage covers 24 T cell receptor beta chains from one sample sequenced in a study of T cells after yellow fever vaccination. TCRdb re-analysed the 5' RACE reads in MiXCR, keeping a single row per CDR3 protein. The sample lists fewer than 450,000 distinct CDR3 sequences, around 10% occurring once. The material sequenced was PBMCs, taken on the day of the first yellow fever vaccination. These receptors were taken from a man in his late teens or twenties who received the YFV17D yellow fever vaccine.

The chain combines TRBV7-9 with TRBJ2-1, with D maybe TRBD1 (5 bases). CDR1 is SEHNR and CDR2 is FQNEAQ in the germline V gene (reference sequence). The length of the CDR3 is 15 residues. Trimming cost V 5 bases and J 3 bases, with 14 bases left between them. The CDR3 here is CASSTQGPVYNEQFF. The CDR3 nucleotides are TGTGCCAGCAGCACTCAGGGTCCTGTCTACAATGAGCAGTTCTTC.

Only a few counts were recorded for this clonotype. The chain combines TRBV4-3 with TRBJ2-3; D remains unclear. This CDR3 spans 14 amino acids. Germline V CDR1 and CDR2: LGHNA, YSLEER. Trimming pared 0 bases from V and 2 bases from J, leaving 6 bases between. The CDR3 sequence is CASSQDRNTDTQYF. In nucleotides, the CDR3 is TGCGCCAGCAGCCAAGATAGAAACACAGATACGCAGTATTTT.

V and J are TRBV29-1 and TRBJ2-2; tentative D call: TRBD2 (6 bases). Germline V gene sequence: CDR1 SQVTM, CDR2 ANQGSEA. The CDR3 loop spans 11 amino acids. Trimming removed 7 bases at V and 6 bases at J, with 9 bases between. The CDR3 DNA is TGCAGCGCCGGGGAGGCCGGGGAGCTGTTTTTT. Translated, it gives CSAGEAGELFF.

This clonotype appeared a few times. The rearrangement uses TRBV7-6 and TRBJ2-5, with 8 bases that match TRBD2. The V gene end was trimmed by 5 bases and the J gene end by 5 bases; junction bases not matched to a gene: 7. CDR3 length: 14 amino acids. Germline V gives CDR1 SGHVS, CDR2 FNYEAQ. The CDR3 here is CASSLGGALETQYF. The CDR3 DNA reads as TGTGCCAGCAGCCTCGGGGGGGCGCTGGAGACCCAGTACTTC.

This clonotype was seen a few times. Just one base apart from a much larger clone, this may be a read error. V is TRBV7-3 and J is TRBJ2-1, with D hard to call. V was shortened by 6 bases and J by 5 bases, with 8 bases between the two germline ends. Germline V gene data show CDR1 as SGHTA and CDR2 as FQGTGA. This CDR3 is 12 amino acids long. DNA of the CDR3: TGTGCCAGCAGTGGACCCGACAATGAGCAGTTCTTC. It codes for CASSGPDNEQFF.

This clonotype was found a few times. V usage is TRBV5-1 and J usage is TRBJ1-4, with D perhaps matching TRBD1 (5 bases). CDR1 and CDR2 (germline): SGHRS, YFSETQ. The V gene lost 2 bases and the J gene lost 7 bases, with 18 bases spanning the gap. The CDR3 extends over 16 amino acids. The CDR3 sequence: CASSLDFTPGGEKLFF. Here the CDR3 DNA reads TGCGCCAGCAGCTTAGACTTCACCCCGGGGGGTGAAAAACTGTTTTTT.

The CDR3 DNA follows: TGTGCCAGTACCCCACTAGCGGGCACAGATACGCAGTATTTT. It encodes CASTPLAGTDTQYF. V is TRBV19 and J is TRBJ2-3; TRBD2 matches 8 bases. The CDR3 spans 14 residues. In germline, CDR1 is LNHDA, CDR2 SQIVND (reference sequence). V shed 7 bases and J 1 base; nucleotides not matched to a gene: 4. Combining the CDR3 with reference TRBV19 and TRBJ2-3 gives the whole variable domain DGGITQSPKYLFRKEGQNVTLSCEQNLNHDAMYWYRQDPGQGLRLIYYSQIVNDFQKGDIAEGYSVSREKKESFPLTVTSAQKNPTAFYLCASTPLAGTDTQYFGPGTRLTVL.

This clonotype was counted between two and nine times. V gene TRBV15 combines with J gene TRBJ2-5; D might be TRBD1 (5 bases). CDR1 LNHNV and CDR2 YYDKDF come from the germline V gene (reference sequence). The CDR3 has 15 amino acids. Between the trimmed V and J ends, which lost 1 base and 4 bases, there was a span of 13 bases. CDR3 sequence reads: CATSRVAGLGETQYF. CDR3 bases: TGTGCCACCAGCAGAGTTGCAGGGCTGGGAGAGACCCAGTACTTC.

This sequence joins TRBV4-3 and TRBJ1-2, with D perhaps matching TRBD1 (5 bases). Trimming pared 0 bases from V and 4 bases from J, leaving 9 bases between. Per germline, CDR1 LGHNA and CDR2 YSLEER. There are 14 residues in the CDR3. The CDR3 DNA follows: TGCGCCAGCAGCCAAGATCGGGGGGGCTATGGCTACACCTTC. Its translation: CASSQDRGGYGYTF.

This clonotype was counted between two and nine times. This chain's CDR3 is CASSFGLAGGVYDTQYF. The CDR3, as DNA: TGTGCCAGCAGCTTCGGACTAGCGGGGGGAGTTTATGATACGCAGTATTTT. The chain carries TRBV7-2 and TRBJ2-3, with 14 bases fitting TRBD2. This CDR3 region has 17 residues. Germline CDR1 SGHTA, CDR2 FQGNSA. After removal of 3 bases from V and 6 bases from J, the junction contained 8 bases not matched to a gene.

Many counts were recorded for this clonotype. The CDR3 nucleotides are TGTGCCAGCAGCTTAGAAGTGACGGGGGGAAACATTCAGTACTTC. It is translated as CASSLEVTGGNIQYF. The chain has TRBV7-2 and TRBJ2-4, with 7 bases that match TRBD2. J lost 6 bases, V lost 1 base, and 6 bases had no gene match. Germline CDR1 reads SGHTA; CDR2 reads FQGNSA. This CDR3 has 15 amino acids.

The V call is TRBV7-3, the J call TRBJ1-5; D possibly corresponds to TRBD1 (5 bases). The CDR3 covers 13 residues. Per germline, CDR1 SGHTA and CDR2 FQGTGA. Trimming took 4 bases from V and 7 from J, leaving 11 bases between them. The CDR3 region is CASSWGPGQPQHF. The CDR3 nucleotides are TGTGCCAGCAGCTGGGGACCGGGACAGCCCCAGCATTTT.

This clonotype was counted ten times or more. V and J are TRBV5-6 and TRBJ1-5; possibly TRBD1 for D (6 bases). Between the trimmed V and J ends, which lost 2 bases and 4 bases, there was a span of 13 bases. CDR1 is SGHDT and CDR2 is YYEEEE in the germline V gene. The CDR3 length is 15 residues. This chain's CDR3 is CASSFAAGANQPQHF. The CDR3 nucleotides are TGTGCCAGCAGCTTCGCGGCAGGGGCAAATCAGCCCCAGCATTTT.

Points on this clonotype: The junction departs from germline at one end; a sequencing error may be responsible. V gene TRBV3-1 combines with J gene TRBJ1-4; D is unresolved. CDR3 length equals 15 residues. Germline V gene sequence: CDR1 LGHDT, CDR2 YNNKEL (reference sequence). The chain's CDR3 is CATSQGLGPNEKLFF. CDR3 DNA: TGTGCCACCAGCCAAGGACTTGGCCCTAATGAAAAACTGTTTTTT.

This clonotype has just a few counts. The rearrangement joins TRBV28 to TRBJ1-1; D is undetermined. V was trimmed by 5 bases and J by 0 bases, leaving 4 bases between them. This CDR3 is 12 amino acids long. CDR1 is MDHEN and CDR2 is SYDVKM in the germline V gene. This CDR3 reads CASSTMNTEAFF. The CDR3 bases are TGTGCCAGCAGTACGATGAACACTGAAGCTTTCTTT. The whole variable domain, filled in from reference TRBV28 and TRBJ1-1, reads DVKVTQSSRYLVKRTGEKVFLECVQDMDHENMFWYRQDPGLGLRLIYFSYDVKMKEKGDIPEGYSVSREKKERFSLILESASTNQTSMYLCASSTMNTEAFFGQGTRLTVV.

This clonotype was seen only a few times. The genes are TRBV7-2 and TRBJ2-3; TRBD2 agrees at 11 bases. In germline, CDR1 is SGHTA, CDR2 FQGNSA. V lost 10 bases, J lost 6 bases, and 12 bases stayed unmatched. This CDR3 spans 15 amino acids. Here the CDR3 reads CATRISSGGWDTQYF. DNA of the CDR3: TGTGCCACGCGTATTTCTAGCGGGGGGTGGGATACGCAGTATTTT.

This clonotype has only a few counts. The rearrangement links TRBV5-1 to TRBJ2-3, with D uncertain. V was pared by 3 bases and J by 5 bases, with 4 bases between. Germline CDR1 is SGHRS and CDR2 is YFSETQ. The CDR3 consists of 11 residues. The DNA for the CDR3 is TGCGCCAGCAGCTCGGAAGATACGCAGTATTTT. This translates into CASSSEDTQYF.

This chain links TRBV4-3 with TRBJ2-7, with D unclear. Germline lookup yields CDR1 LGHNA and CDR2 YSLEER. This CDR3 spans 12 amino acids. Trimming stripped 1 base from V and 3 bases from J, with 4 bases between. CDR3 loop: CASSQGNYEQYV. The CDR3 DNA reads as TGCGCCAGCAGCCAAGGTAACTACGAGCAGTACGTC.

V and J are TRBV3-1 and TRBJ2-1; TRBD2 aligns across 7 bases. CDR3 length: 15 amino acids. Germline assignment: CDR1 LGHDT and CDR2 YNNKEL (reference sequence). Trimming cost V 4 bases and J 5 bases; bases outside gene matches: 8. In DNA, the CDR3 is TGTGCCAGCAGCCTTCCGGGCGGGGGACACAATGAGCAGTTCTTC. It codes for CASSLPGGGHNEQFF.

The table lists this clonotype with a few counts. The chain employs TRBV14 and TRBJ2-6, with D possibly matching TRBD2 (6 bases). Trimming removed 1 base at V and 6 bases at J, with 10 bases between. The CDR3 totals 15 residues. Germline-derived CDR1 and CDR2 are SGHDN and FVKESK. CDR3 in DNA: TGTGCCAGCAGCCAAGTCAGGGACTTGGCCAACGTCCTGACTTTC. Its protein product is CASSQVRDLANVLTF.

In this sample, this clonotype turned up a few times. The rearrangement uses TRBV15 and TRBJ2-1; D gene unclear. Trimming removed 1 base from V and 2 bases from J, with 3 bases in between. The CDR3 sequence is 13 residues long. In germline, CDR1 is LNHNV, CDR2 YYDKDF (reference sequence). The CDR3 sequence: CATSRVPYNEQFF. DNA of the CDR3: TGTGCCACCAGCAGAGTACCCTACAATGAGCAGTTCTTC. Full variable domain (rest looked up from reference TRBV15 and TRBJ2-1): DAMVIQNPRYQVTQFGKPVTLSCSQTLNHNVMYWYQQKSSQAPKLLFHYYDKDFNNEADTPDNFQSRRPNTSFCFLDIRSPGLGDTAMYLCATSRVPYNEQFFGPGTRLTVL.

This clonotype was found a few times. The chain carries TRBV10-3 and TRBJ1-2, with unresolved D. Germline V gene sequence: CDR1 ENHRY, CDR2 SYGVKD. Deletions cut 6 bases from V and 10 bases from J, with 12 bases between. The CDR3 loop spans 11 amino acids. The CDR3 bases are TGTGCCATCAGGGTCGCGGGTGACTACACCTTC. Translating it yields CAIRVAGDYTF.

This chain connects TRBV5-1 to TRBJ1-4; 7 bases are shared with TRBD1. Looked up from germline, CDR1 is SGHRS and CDR2 is YFSETQ. The V gene end was trimmed by 4 bases and the J gene end by 8 bases; junction bases not matched to a gene: 5. The CDR3 is made up of 13 amino acids. CDR3 loop: CASSGQDNEKLFF. The DNA for the CDR3 is TGCGCCAGCAGCGGACAGGATAACGAAAAACTGTTTTTT.

This clonotype was found a few times. The V and J genes are TRBV11-2 and TRBJ2-7, with D tentatively TRBD2 (5 bases). The germline V gene encodes CDR1 SGHAT and CDR2 FQNNGV. This CDR3 comprises 17 residues. Trimming took 1 base from V and 2 from J, leaving 18 bases between them. Here the CDR3 reads CASSLGRPGFGAYEQYV. For the CDR3, the DNA is TGTGCCAGCAGCTTAGGTCGGCCGGGGTTCGGAGCCTACGAGCAGTACGTC.